The 20 T cell receptor beta chains below all came from one sample that was sequenced in a study of beta chain features in type 1 diabetes. The entirety of the isolated RNA underwent reverse transcription, so expressed TCRB transcripts were sequenced. Libraries were prepared by immunoSEQ multiplex PCR; TCRdb keeps only in-frame clonotypes and omits some of them. The sample consists of under 900,000 clones, roughly 16% of them appearing once. The sequencing sample was made of naive CD4+ T cells from blood. All receptors come from a woman between 18 and 30 years old in good health.

This clone was counted only a few times. The chain is built from TRBV11-1 and TRBJ2-1; 8 bases are a match to TRBD2. The trim removed 5 bases at V and 0 bases at J, leaving 6 bases unmatched. The CDR3 totals 16 residues. Germline CDR1 SGHAT, CDR2 FQDESV (reference sequence). The CDR3 sequence is CASSAGLGSSYNEQFF. The CDR3 DNA follows: TGTGCCAGCAGCGCGGGACTAGGGAGCTCCTACAATGAGCAGTTCTTC.

The chain employs TRBV7-2 and TRBJ2-1; D call uncertain. V lost 8 bases to trimming and J lost 6 bases, with 17 bases between them. In germline, CDR1 is SGHTA, CDR2 FQGNSA. This CDR3 spans 14 amino acids. In DNA form, the CDR3 reads TGTGCCAGCCAACAAGGCGTGGGAATCAATGAGCAGTTCTTC. Translated, it gives CASQQGVGINEQFF.

This clone has only a few counts. This CDR3 is also generated by other DNA sequences in the sample. This sequence joins TRBV7-9 and TRBJ1-2; the D is unclear. The germline CDR1 and CDR2 sequences are SEHNR and FQNEAQ (reference sequence). Deletions cut 5 bases from V and 8 bases from J, with 9 bases between. The CDR3 totals 11 residues. CDR3 region: CASSPSEGYTF. The CDR3 coding sequence is TGTGCCAGCAGCCCGTCTGAAGGCTACACCTTC.

The chain employs TRBV27 and TRBJ2-1, with 8 positions matching TRBD2. CDR1 is MNHEY, CDR2 SMNVEV, per germline (reference sequence). Losses at the gene ends were 6 bases for V and 3 bases for J; bases not matched to a gene: 7. CDR3 length equals 15 residues. The CDR3 protein is CASSTSGSSYNEQFF. CDR3 DNA: TGTGCCAGCAGCACAAGCGGGAGCAGCTACAATGAGCAGTTCTTC.

This clone came up a few times. V and J are TRBV13 and TRBJ2-2, with 12 bases fitting TRBD1. CDR1 and CDR2 (germline): PRHDT, FYEKMQ (reference sequence). V was pared by 10 bases and J by 1 base, with 16 bases of the junction left unmatched. CDR3 length: 19 amino acids. As DNA, the CDR3 is TGTGCCAAGAACGCTGGGACAGGGGGCGAAAGAGTGAACACCGGGGAGCTGTTTTTT. It translates to CAKNAGTGGERVNTGELFF.

This clone came up a few times. The rearrangement links TRBV5-4 to TRBJ2-7; possibly TRBD2 for D (5 bases). Germline V gives CDR1 SGHNT, CDR2 YYREEE (reference sequence). CDR3 length equals 15 residues. The ends were cut back, 2 bases at V and 2 bases at J, with 14 bases in the middle. The CDR3 reads CASSFSFGIAYEQYF. In DNA form, the CDR3 reads TGTGCCAGCAGCTTTAGTTTCGGGATAGCCTACGAGCAGTACTTC.

This clone occurred a few times. The V and J genes are TRBV6-5 and TRBJ1-3; no firm D call. From germline, CDR1 is MNHEY and CDR2 SVGAGI. V was clipped by 0 bases and J by 4 bases, with 13 bases between them. The CDR3 sequence is 16 residues long. CDR3 protein: CASSYSPGAGGNTIYF. The CDR3 nucleotides are TGTGCCAGCAGTTACTCTCCCGGCGCGGGGGGAAACACCATATATTTT.

The CDR3 bases are TGCGCCAGCAGCTTGGGCGGGTCTTATGGCACAGATACGCAGTATTTT. Its protein is CASSLGGSYGTDTQYF. The chain recombines TRBV5-1 with TRBJ2-3, with D perhaps matching TRBD2 (5 bases). The CDR3 has 16 amino acids. Germline V gene lookup returns CDR1 SGHRS and CDR2 YFSETQ. Trimming removed 0 bases from V and 1 base from J, with 12 bases in between. Full variable domain (rest looked up from reference TRBV5-1 and TRBJ2-3): KAGVTQTPRYLIKTRGQQVTLSCSPISGHRSVSWYQQTPGQGLQFLFEYFSETQRNKGNFPGRFSGRQFSNSRSEMNVSTLELGDSALYLCASSLGGSYGTDTQYFGPGTRLTVL.

This clone was picked up a small number of times. The chain uses TRBV6-5 and TRBJ2-7; 14 positions agree with TRBD2. V was pared by 4 bases and J by 7 bases, with 6 bases of the junction left unmatched. Germline assignment: CDR1 MNHEY and CDR2 SVGAGI. The CDR3 is 15 residues long. Here the CDR3 DNA reads TGTGCCAGCAGTTCTGGGACTAGCGGGAGTGGTGAGCAGTACTTC. Its translation is CASSSGTSGSGEQYF.

As regards this clone: A junction boundary mismatches the germline segment, possibly from a read error. V is TRBV28 and J is TRBJ2-7; TRBD2 is a possible D gene (5 bases). Looked up from germline, CDR1 is MDHEN and CDR2 is SYDVKM. The CDR3 has 11 residues. CDR3 bases: TGTGCCAGCAGGGAGGTCTACCAGCAGTACTTC. Its protein is CASREVYQQYF.

In this sample, this clone turned up a few times. Other DNA sequences in this specimen translate into the identical CDR3. The chain employs TRBV7-2 and TRBJ1-5; unclear D gene. V lost 5 bases, J lost 4 bases, and 9 bases lay in between. Germline V gene data show CDR1 as SGHTA and CDR2 as FQGNSA. This CDR3 region has 13 residues. The CDR3 here is CASSLESNQPQHF. The CDR3 coding sequence is TGTGCCAGCAGCCTCGAATCAAATCAGCCCCAGCATTTT.

This clone was picked up a small number of times. The chain carries TRBV5-1 and TRBJ2-6, with 7 bases identical to TRBD1. Germline lookup yields CDR1 SGHRS and CDR2 YFSETQ. Germline trimming cut 3 bases from V and 2 bases from J; bases unmatched to any gene: 5. CDR3 length: 16 amino acids. DNA for the CDR3: TGCGCCAGCAGCTACCTAACAGGGGCTGGGGCCAACGTCCTGACTTTC. It is translated as CASSYLTGAGANVLTF.

In this sample, this clone turned up a few times. The V gene is TRBV18, the J gene TRBJ2-7, with D tentatively TRBD2 (6 bases). The V end was cut by 3 bases, the J end by 0 bases, with 9 bases between. Germline CDR1 KGHSH, CDR2 LQKENI. This CDR3 is 14 amino acids long. In DNA form, the CDR3 reads TGTGCCAGCTCACCCGGGGACTTCTCCTACGAGCAGTACTTC. This codes for CASSPGDFSYEQYF.

There are a few counts of this clone. The chain combines TRBV2 with TRBJ2-3, with a tentative D call TRBD2 (5 bases). Germline loops: CDR1 SNHLY, CDR2 FYNNEI. V lost 4 bases and J 1 base, leaving 12 bases between the germline ends. CDR3 length: 15 residues. The CDR3 nucleotides read TGTGCCAGCAGTGCGAGGAGCGGCGGCACAGATACGCAGTATTTT. Protein product: CASSARSGGTDTQYF. Based on the CDR3 plus reference TRBV2 and TRBJ2-3, the full variable domain is EPEVTQTPSHQVTQMGQEVILRCVPISNHLYFYWYRQILGQKVEFLVSFYNNEISEKSEIFDDQFSVERPDGSNFTLKIRSTKLEDSAMYFCASSARSGGTDTQYFGPGTRLTVL.

The sample holds a few counts of this clone. This chain links TRBV21-1 with TRBJ1-2; TRBD1, the table's D call, was not compared with the DNA. TRBV21-1 is a listed pseudogene. The CDR3 runs to 15 residues. The CDR3 DNA reads as TGTGCCAGCAGCAAGCCCACAGGGAAGAACTATGGCTACACCTTC. Its protein is CASSKPTGKNYGYTF.

The chain combines TRBV4-2 with TRBJ2-5; D is possibly TRBD1 or TRBD2 (6 bases each). The CDR3 totals 15 residues. V lost 7 bases and J 3 bases, leaving 18 bases between the germline ends. Per germline, CDR1 LGHNA and CDR2 YNFKEQ. The CDR3 protein is CASKPQGGLEETQYF. The CDR3 nucleotides read TGTGCCAGCAAACCACAGGGAGGCTTGGAAGAGACCCAGTACTTC.

The V call is TRBV7-8, the J call TRBJ2-7; 9 nucleotides line up with TRBD2. CDR1 SGHVS and CDR2 FQNEAQ come from the germline V gene. The V segment lost 5 bases and the J segment 7 bases; nucleotides outside the gene matches: 9. This CDR3 contains 14 residues. This CDR3 is CASSLLSGREEQYF. As DNA, the CDR3 is TGTGCCAGCAGCCTACTTAGCGGGAGAGAGGAGCAGTACTTC.

This clone turned up a few times. CDR3 amino acids: CAISELEGAGNTIYF. The CDR3 bases are TGTGCCATCAGTGAGTTGGAGGGTGCTGGAAACACCATATATTTT. The J gene is TRBJ1-3, the V gene TRBV10-3; D is unclear. V gave up 1 base and J gave up 2 bases, with 9 bases separating them. The germline V gene encodes CDR1 ENHRY and CDR2 SYGVKD. The length of the CDR3 is 15 residues.

This clone has just a few counts. The rearrangement uses TRBV7-9 and TRBJ2-7, with 13 bases aligning to TRBD2. The CDR3 totals 15 residues. CDR1 is SEHNR and CDR2 is FQNEAQ in the germline V gene (reference sequence). J was trimmed by 7 bases and V by 5 bases; bases with no gene match: 8. The CDR3 DNA sequence: TGTGCCAGCAGCGAACTAGCGGGAGGGCCAGGAGAGCAGTACTTC. Encoded protein: CASSELAGGPGEQYF.

The chain is built from TRBV28 and TRBJ2-1; 15 bases line up with TRBD2. Germline values: CDR1 MDHEN, CDR2 SYDVKM. The CDR3 length is 17 residues. The V segment lost 4 bases and the J segment 7 bases; nucleotides outside the gene matches: 8. For the CDR3, the DNA is TGTGCCAGCAGTTCGCCGGCCGGGACTAGCGGGAGGAATGAGCAGTTCTTC. This encodes CASSSPAGTSGRNEQFF.